Sequencing of this TCR beta chain was carried out in a study of shared clonotypes between healthy human individuals. TCRdb's copy holds only in-frame clones and misses some; the assay was immunoSEQ multiplex PCR. The sample holds approximately 320,000 clones, approximately 79% seen once. Germline CDR1 is SGHRS and CDR2 is YFSETQ. The length of the CDR3 is 13 residues. The V end was cut by 4 bases, the J end by 5 bases, with 9 bases between. J is TRBJ1-4 and V is TRBV5-1; D is undetermined. The sample was memory CD4+ T cells sorted from blood. The sample's subset: CD45RA-negative fraction. The source is a man between 25 and 39 years old in good health. CDR3 nucleotides: TGCGCCAGCAGCAGGGCCGGGAATGAAAAACTGTTTTTT. As protein: CASSRAGNEKLFF.